This entry lists 19 T cell receptor beta chains sequenced from one sample in a study of shared clonotypes between healthy human individuals. TCRdb's copy holds only in-frame clones and misses some; the assay was immunoSEQ multiplex PCR. In the table there are 1.5 million to 1.9 million clones, roughly 98% of which are singletons. The specimen was naive CD4+ T cells sorted from blood. Documented subset: CD45RA+ positively selected. The receptors here all came from a man younger than 45 in good health.

CDR3 nucleotides: TGTGCCAGCAGTTTGGTCCTGAGCTCCTACGAGCAGTACTTC. Residues: CASSLVLSSYEQYF. The V and J genes are TRBV28 and TRBJ2-7; D is unresolved. Germline V gives CDR1 MDHEN, CDR2 SYDVKM. The CDR3 consists of 14 residues. V was cut by 3 bases and J by 0 bases, with 9 bases left in between.

The chain is built from TRBV6-4 and TRBJ1-1; D is ambiguous. Per the germline V gene, CDR1 is MRHNA and CDR2 is SNTAGT. CDR3 length: 16 residues. V was pared by 4 bases and J by 7 bases, with 22 bases between. This chain's CDR3 is CASSGVVGRYPSEAFF. CDR3 coding DNA: TGTGCCAGCAGTGGGGTCGTGGGTCGGTATCCGAGTGAAGCTTTCTTT.

The chain uses TRBV7-3 and TRBJ1-1; 7 positions match TRBD1. This CDR3 spans 15 amino acids. V was pared by 2 bases and J by 4 bases, with 7 bases of the junction left unmatched. Germline V gene data show CDR1 as SGHTA and CDR2 as FQGTGA. CDR3 residues: CASSLRGGGITEAFF. As DNA, the CDR3 is TGTGCCAGCAGCTTACGGGGAGGGGGCATCACTGAAGCTTTCTTT.

The V and J genes are TRBV28 and TRBJ2-7; 7 bases are shared with TRBD1. This CDR3 comprises 13 residues. With V trimmed by 6 bases and J by 4 bases, 6 bases remained unmatched. Germline V gene sequence: CDR1 MDHEN, CDR2 SYDVKM. Here the CDR3 reads CASRMNRGYEQYF. In DNA, the CDR3 is TGTGCCAGCAGGATGAACAGGGGTTACGAGCAGTACTTC.

The chain couples TRBV25-1 to TRBJ2-3, with unresolved D. The CDR3 sequence is 13 residues long. From germline, CDR1 is MGHDK and CDR2 SYGVNS. The V and J ends lost 1 base and 4 bases respectively, with 6 bases between them. CDR3 region: CASSEFPADTQYF. As DNA, the CDR3 is TGTGCCAGCAGTGAATTCCCGGCAGATACGCAGTATTTT.

Points on this clone: The same CDR3 also results from other DNA sequences found in this sample. The chain joins TRBV29-1 to TRBJ2-2; 12 bases match TRBD2. The CDR3 sequence is 15 residues long. Germline CDR1 SQVTM, CDR2 ANQGSEA. Unmatched junction bases numbered 1, after V lost 5 bases and J lost 0 bases. The CDR3 loop reads CSVRTSGTNTGELFF. Here the CDR3 DNA reads TGCAGCGTTAGGACTAGCGGGACGAACACCGGGGAGCTGTTTTTT.

The V gene is TRBV27, the J gene TRBJ2-5; D call uncertain. Germline V gene data show CDR1 as MNHEY and CDR2 as SMNVEV (reference sequence). The CDR3 is 12 amino acids. V lost 5 bases, J lost 7 bases, and 11 bases lay in between. This CDR3 is CASSEVGRTQYF. CDR3 nucleotide sequence: TGTGCCAGCAGTGAAGTGGGTCGGACCCAGTACTTC.

V usage is TRBV28 and J usage is TRBJ1-4, with a weak D call TRBD1 (5 bases). This CDR3 contains 16 residues. CDR1 MDHEN and CDR2 SYDVKM come from the germline V gene. V lost 5 bases, J lost 5 bases, and 18 bases lay in between. The CDR3: CASSPQGPPQNEKLFF. The CDR3 DNA follows: TGTGCCAGCAGTCCGCAGGGCCCGCCTCAAAATGAAAAACTGTTTTTT.

This chain links TRBV28 with TRBJ2-7; 9 positions match TRBD2. V lost 6 bases and J lost 2; bases outside the gene matches: 8. Germline assignment: CDR1 MDHEN and CDR2 SYDVKM. The CDR3 has 15 residues. CDR3 sequence: CASRLAGRIAYEQYF. CDR3 nucleotides: TGTGCCAGCAGGCTAGCGGGAAGGATCGCCTACGAGCAGTACTTC.

To note about this clone: The same CDR3 is also encoded by other DNA sequences in this sample. This CDR3 reads CASSSPGSSGNTIYF. The CDR3, as DNA: TGTGCCAGCAGTTCGCCGGGCAGCTCTGGAAACACCATATATTTT. The V and J genes are TRBV28 and TRBJ1-3; D is unclear. CDR1 and CDR2 (germline): MDHEN, SYDVKM. Trimming left V 4 bases short and J 0 bases short, with 10 bases between. The CDR3 has 15 amino acids.

This clone was seen just once. The chain has TRBV7-6 and TRBJ2-2; tentative D call: TRBD1 (6 bases). The germline V gene has CDR1 SGHVS and CDR2 FNYEAQ. The CDR3 sequence is 15 residues long. The V gene lost 5 bases and the J gene lost 5 bases, with 15 bases spanning the gap. CDR3 protein: CASSTRTDTTGELFF. In nucleotides, the CDR3 is TGTGCCAGCAGCACTAGGACAGACACGACCGGGGAGCTGTTTTTT.

CDR3 in DNA: TGTGCCAGCAGCTTAGCAGGAGACAGGGGAATCAATGAGCAGTTCTTC. Its translation: CASSLAGDRGINEQFF. This chain links TRBV7-9 with TRBJ2-1, with 8 bases that match TRBD1. V was clipped by 0 bases and J by 6 bases; unmatched bases: 7. CDR3 length: 16 amino acids. Germline CDR1 reads SEHNR; CDR2 reads FQNEAQ (reference sequence).

Details on this clone: The identical CDR3 is also encoded by other nucleotide sequences in the sample. This chain connects TRBV5-1 to TRBJ2-1; D may be TRBD1 or TRBD2 (5 bases each). The CDR3 loop spans 15 amino acids. Per germline, CDR1 SGHRS and CDR2 YFSETQ. V was pared by 1 base and J by 1 base, with 9 bases between. The CDR3 reads CASSLLRGSYNEQFF. For the CDR3, the DNA is TGCGCCAGCAGCTTGTTGAGGGGTTCCTACAATGAGCAGTTCTTC.

The chain recombines TRBV7-3 with TRBJ2-1; possible D gene TRBD2, 5 bases. The CDR3 covers 13 residues. Germline V gene sequence: CDR1 SGHTA, CDR2 FQGTGA. Trimming shortened V by 5 bases and J by 6 bases, and 11 bases separated the two germline ends. CDR3 residues: CASSPAAGNEQFF. In DNA form, the CDR3 reads TGTGCCAGCAGCCCGGCCGCGGGCAATGAGCAGTTCTTC.

The V and J genes are TRBV28 and TRBJ2-7; 8 nucleotides agree with TRBD1. Germline values: CDR1 MDHEN, CDR2 SYDVKM. The length of the CDR3 is 16 residues. J gave up 0 bases and V 3 bases, and 7 bases lay outside the gene matches. Here the CDR3 reads CASSFMWTGLSYEQYF. CDR3 nucleotides: TGTGCCAGCAGTTTTATGTGGACAGGGCTCTCCTACGAGCAGTACTTC.

In this sample, this clone turned up once. V gene TRBV5-1 combines with J gene TRBJ2-7, with 8 bases lining up with TRBD2. CDR1 is SGHRS, CDR2 YFSETQ, per germline. This CDR3 has 16 amino acids. The V segment lost 0 bases and the J segment 3 bases; nucleotides outside the gene matches: 8. In DNA form, the CDR3 reads TGCGCCAGCAGCTTGGGTCCGGGAGGGCCCAACTACGAGCAGTACTTC. Protein sequence: CASSLGPGGPNYEQYF.

This sequence joins TRBV29-1 and TRBJ2-5; 12 nucleotides align to TRBD2. CDR3 length: 14 amino acids. Per germline, CDR1 SQVTM and CDR2 ANQGSEA. Losses at the gene ends were 4 bases for V and 4 bases for J; bases not matched to a gene: 4. The CDR3 region is CSVGLAGVRETQYF. In nucleotides, the CDR3 is TGCAGCGTTGGACTAGCGGGAGTACGAGAGACCCAGTACTTC.

The chain recombines TRBV28 with TRBJ1-2; 8 nucleotides line up with TRBD1. The germline V gene has CDR1 MDHEN and CDR2 SYDVKM. V shed 5 bases, J shed 8 bases, and the junction held 7 bases outside the gene matches. This CDR3 spans 13 amino acids. CDR3 DNA: TGTGCCAGCAGTGCCCCAGGGGGCCAAGGCTACACCTTC. It codes for CASSAPGGQGYTF.

This clone was picked up a small number of times. CDR3 DNA sequence: TGTGCCAGTAGTGCGGACGCCAGGACTGAAGCTTTCTTT. Translation gives CASSADARTEAFF. The chain combines TRBV19 with TRBJ1-1, with D uncertain. The V end lost 5 bases, the J end lost 5 bases, and 12 bases lay between the germline ends. The germline V gene has CDR1 LNHDA and CDR2 SQIVND (reference sequence). There are 13 residues in the CDR3.